This T cell receptor (beta chain) was sequenced in a study of beta chain features in type 1 diabetes. Study outcomes and limitations: Insertion counts at VDJ junctions were lower in type 1 diabetes patients, who also showed more deletions there. It was among patients, rather than healthy donors, that naive, central memory and Treg TCRB repertoires appeared more similar. Researchers could not determine here whether HLA type influences TCRB rearrangement.

This clone was counted a few times. The antigen is not known. The germline V gene has CDR1 SGHDT and CDR2 YYEEEE. The CDR3 covers 12 residues. The V and J ends lost 9 bases and 5 bases respectively, with 14 bases between them. The whole isolated RNA underwent reverse transcription, so sequencing captured expressed TCRB transcripts. Method: immunoSEQ multiplex PCR; TCRdb's copy keeps in-frame clones and lacks some. The table includes approximately 380,000 clones, over 13% detected once. Heparinised blood was drawn once per donor, averaging around 120 mL. V gene TRBV5-6 combines with J gene TRBJ1-2; weak D call: TRBD1 (5 bases). This TCR derives from a woman under 30 in good health. The sample comprised naive CD4+ T cells from blood. CDR3 in DNA: TGTGCCACTACGGGGGATAGATATGGCTACACCTTC. Translated: CATTGDRYGYTF.